These 18 T cell receptor beta chains were all obtained from the same sample, sequenced in a study of T cell changes during pregnancy in multiple sclerosis. Sequencing used immunoSEQ multiplex PCR; TCRdb keeps in-frame clones, though not all of them. The sample carries 20,000 to 30,000 clones, about 88% recorded once. This material consisted of CD8+ T cells from peripheral blood mononuclear cells, taken in the third trimester of pregnancy. Receptor source: a female donor in good health, enrolled as a control in a pregnancy study.

In its sample, this clone was seen a few times. The chain uses TRBV19 and TRBJ2-2, with unresolved D. This CDR3 contains 12 residues. Germline V gene sequence: CDR1 LNHDA, CDR2 SQIVND (reference sequence). The V end was cut by 7 bases, the J end by 6 bases, with 9 bases between. CDR3 amino acids: CASTLGSGELFF. The DNA for the CDR3 is TGTGCCAGTACCCTCGGGTCCGGGGAGCTGTTTTTT.

The chain combines TRBV27 with TRBJ2-7, with 7 bases fitting TRBD1. CDR3 length: 14 amino acids. From germline, CDR1 is MNHEY and CDR2 SMNVEV (reference sequence). With V trimmed by 6 bases and J by 2 bases, 7 bases remained unmatched. The DNA of the CDR3 is TGTGCCAGCAGCCACCGGGACAGCGCCTACGAGCAGTACTTC. Residues: CASSHRDSAYEQYF.

The chain uses TRBV10-1 and TRBJ1-1; 9 bases match TRBD1. The CDR3 is 14 residues long. CDR1 and CDR2 from the germline V gene are WNHNN and SYGVQD (reference sequence). After removal of 3 bases from V and 3 bases from J, the junction contained 2 bases not matched to a gene. CDR3 in DNA: TGCGCCAGCAGTGATGGGGACAGGGACACTGAAGCTTTCTTT. Amino acid sequence: CASSDGDRDTEAFF.

V and J are TRBV5-6 and TRBJ2-7, with 10 bases identical to TRBD2. Germline V gene lookup returns CDR1 SGHDT and CDR2 YYEEEE. The CDR3 has 16 amino acids. The V gene end was trimmed by 3 bases and the J gene end by 0 bases; junction bases not matched to a gene: 6. The CDR3 protein is CASSSGTSENSYEQYF. The CDR3 DNA reads TGTGCCAGCAGCTCCGGGACTAGCGAAAACTCCTACGAGCAGTACTTC.

The gene calls are TRBV4-1 and TRBJ1-2; D unclear. With 0 bases removed from V and 2 bases from J, the gap between germline ends came to 7 bases. The CDR3 is 14 residues long. Germline CDR1 and CDR2: MGHRA and YSYEKL. The CDR3 here is CASSQEGRNYGYTF. The DNA of the CDR3 is TGCGCCAGCAGCCAAGAGGGCAGAAACTATGGCTACACCTTC.

V and J are TRBV7-6 and TRBJ1-3, with D possibly TRBD1 on 5 matching bases. Germline V gives CDR1 SGHVS, CDR2 FNYEAQ. The V end was cut by 4 bases, the J end by 3 bases, with 16 bases between. This CDR3 has 16 amino acids. This CDR3 reads CASSSRLGEDGNTIYF. The CDR3 DNA reads TGTGCCAGCAGCTCCCGTTTAGGGGAAGATGGAAACACCATATATTTT.

CDR3 nucleotide sequence: TGTGCCAGTAGTATAGATCTTCAGGCCAGGGTCGACGAGCAGTACTTC. Protein sequence: CASSIDLQARVDEQYF. The chain recombines TRBV19 with TRBJ2-7; D may be TRBD1 (5 bases). The CDR3 covers 16 residues. CDR1 and CDR2 (germline): LNHDA, SQIVND (reference sequence). V was shortened by 0 bases and J by 5 bases, with 17 bases between the two germline ends. Using reference TRBV19 and TRBJ2-7 for the parts outside the CDR3, the full variable domain is DGGITQSPKYLFRKEGQNVTLSCEQNLNHDAMYWYRQDPGQGLRLIYYSQIVNDFQKGDIAEGYSVSREKKESFPLTVTSAQKNPTAFYLCASSIDLQARVDEQYFGPGTRLTVT.

This clone was detected a few times. The chain employs TRBV29-1 and TRBJ1-2; no firm D call. The V and J ends lost 4 bases and 4 bases respectively, with 10 bases between them. There are 12 residues in the CDR3. Per the germline V gene, CDR1 is SQVTM and CDR2 is ANQGSEA. The CDR3 protein is CSVGSDTYGYTF. CDR3 bases: TGCAGCGTTGGATCAGATACCTATGGCTACACCTTC.

V gene TRBV4-1 combines with J gene TRBJ2-7, with 7 positions matching TRBD2. This CDR3 contains 13 residues. Per germline, CDR1 MGHRA and CDR2 YSYEKL. The trim removed 4 bases at V and 7 bases at J, leaving 7 bases unmatched. For the CDR3, the DNA is TGCGCCAGCAGCCCCCGGAGGGAGGGAGAGCAGTACTTC. Translation: CASSPRREGEQYF.

The chain recombines TRBV9 with TRBJ2-1; TRBD2 aligns across 7 bases. CDR3 size: 16 residues. V lost 0 bases, J lost 0 bases, and 3 bases stayed unmatched. CDR1 is SGDLS and CDR2 is YYNGEE in the germline V gene. In DNA, the CDR3 is TGTGCCAGCAGCGTAGTGGAGCGGGGCTCCTACAATGAGCAGTTCTTC. It specifies CASSVVERGSYNEQFF.

This chain uses TRBV7-8 with TRBJ1-1; D is undetermined. CDR1 is SGHVS and CDR2 is FQNEAQ in the germline V gene. V lost 0 bases and J lost 3, with 11 bases in between. The CDR3 consists of 15 residues. CDR3 sequence reads: CASSLAEGSYTEAFF. DNA for the CDR3: TGTGCCAGCAGCTTAGCGGAGGGCAGCTACACTGAAGCTTTCTTT.

The V call is TRBV28, the J call TRBJ2-7; possible D gene TRBD2, 6 bases. The CDR3 extends over 13 amino acids. Between the trimmed V and J ends, which lost 6 bases and 1 base, there was a span of 10 bases. The germline CDR1 and CDR2 sequences are MDHEN and SYDVKM. CDR3 in DNA: TGTGCCAGCAGGGGACTCTCTTCCTACGAGCAGTACTTC. The encoded protein is CASRGLSSYEQYF. Full variable domain (outside the CDR3, taken from reference TRBV28 and TRBJ2-7): DVKVTQSSRYLVKRTGEKVFLECVQDMDHENMFWYRQDPGLGLRLIYFSYDVKMKEKGDIPEGYSVSREKKERFSLILESASTNQTSMYLCASRGLSSYEQYFGPGTRLTVT.

This clone came up once. In nucleotides, the CDR3 is TGTGCCAGCAGTGAAGTTTTGGGGGGGACGGGCCAGCCCCAGCATTTT. Translated: CASSEVLGGTGQPQHF. The rearrangement links TRBV6-4 to TRBJ1-5; maybe TRBD1 (5 bases). V was pared by 3 bases and J by 7 bases, with 19 bases between. In germline, CDR1 is MRHNA, CDR2 SNTAGT. The CDR3 has 16 amino acids.

This clone was detected once. This chain uses TRBV7-6 with TRBJ2-1; TRBD2 might be the D (6 bases). The CDR3 covers 15 residues. The V end was cut by 1 base, the J end by 1 base, with 8 bases between. CDR1 and CDR2 (germline): SGHVS, FNYEAQ. CDR3 residues: CASSLGRGSYNEQFF. CDR3 sequence (DNA): TGTGCCAGCAGCTTAGGGCGGGGTTCCTACAATGAGCAGTTCTTC. Based on the CDR3 plus reference TRBV7-6 and TRBJ2-1, the full variable domain is GAGVSQSPRYKVTKRGQDVALRCDPISGHVSLYWYRQALGQGPEFLTYFNYEAQQDKSGLPNDRFSAERPEGSISTLTIQRTEQRDSAMYRCASSLGRGSYNEQFFGPGTRLTVL.

The chain employs TRBV14 and TRBJ2-7; the D is unclear. V lost 6 bases, J lost 0 bases, and 9 bases lay in between. There are 13 residues in the CDR3. Germline values: CDR1 SGHDN, CDR2 FVKESK. The CDR3 coding sequence is TGTGCCAGCAGTCCTAAAACCTCCTACGAGCAGTACTTC. The encoded protein is CASSPKTSYEQYF. The complete variable domain, with remaining parts taken from reference TRBV14 and TRBJ2-7, reads EAGVTQFPSHSVIEKGQTVTLRCDPISGHDNLYWYRRVMGKEIKFLLHFVKESKQDESGMPNNRFLAERTGGTYSTLKVQPAELEDSGVYFCASSPKTSYEQYFGPGTRLTVT.

The chain recombines TRBV27 with TRBJ2-7, with 8 bases matching TRBD2. Unmatched junction bases numbered 2, after V lost 0 bases and J lost 4 bases. CDR1 and CDR2 from the germline V gene are MNHEY and SMNVEV (reference sequence). The CDR3 totals 14 residues. This CDR3 is CASSLSAGGYEQYF. As DNA, the CDR3 is TGTGCCAGCAGTTTATCGGCGGGGGGTTACGAGCAGTACTTC.

The genes are TRBV7-9 and TRBJ2-5; 10 positions agree with TRBD2. CDR1 SEHNR and CDR2 FQNEAQ come from the germline V gene (reference sequence). The CDR3 contains 18 residues. J was trimmed by 0 bases and V by 5 bases; bases with no gene match: 12. The CDR3 reads CASSPTGASGGHQETQYF. As DNA, the CDR3 is TGTGCCAGCAGCCCCACGGGGGCTAGCGGGGGCCACCAAGAGACCCAGTACTTC.

This clone has only one observation. The chain recombines TRBV7-8 with TRBJ2-7; 12 nucleotides agree with TRBD2. The germline V gene encodes CDR1 SGHVS and CDR2 FQNEAQ. This CDR3 comprises 16 residues. V gave up 2 bases and J gave up 4 bases; unmatched junction bases: 6. CDR3 sequence: CASSLLAGGPRYEQYF. For the CDR3, the DNA is TGTGCCAGCAGCTTACTAGCGGGAGGGCCTAGATACGAGCAGTACTTC.